This TCR beta chain was captured in a study of blood T cell repertoires in COVID-19. Germline V gene data show CDR1 as SGHRS and CDR2 as YFSETQ. This CDR3 region has 15 residues. Trimming removed 1 base at V and 5 bases at J, with 15 bases between. TCRdb's table, derived via immunoSEQ multiplex PCR, lists solely in-frame clones and lacks some. The table records under 200,000 clones, around 87% of them present only once. What was sequenced was peripheral blood. This clonotype originated in a woman in her 70s with COVID-19, enrolled during active disease. The chain combines TRBV5-1 with TRBJ1-1; a weak D match, TRBD1 (5 bases). CDR3 amino acids: CASSLYGPQGTEAFF. CDR3 in DNA: TGCGCCAGCAGCTTGTATGGCCCTCAGGGAACTGAAGCTTTCTTT. The full variable domain, its missing parts supplied by reference TRBV5-1 and TRBJ1-1, is KAGVTQTPRYLIKTRGQQVTLSCSPISGHRSVSWYQQTPGQGLQFLFEYFSETQRNKGNFPGRFSGRQFSNSRSEMNVSTLELGDSALYLCASSLYGPQGTEAFFGQGTRLTVV.